One and the same sample provided the 32 T cell receptor beta chains below, sequenced in a study of T-cell reconstitution after alpha-beta-depleted transplantation in children. Unique molecular identifiers were incorporated into the prepared TCRbeta library. TCRdb re-analysed the PCR reads in MiXCR, keeping a single row per CDR3 protein. Among some 600,000 distinct CDR3 sequences listed, 10% to 15% were seen once. Source: PBMCs, mostly from graft donor cells, taken 360 days after TCRalphabeta/CD19-depleted stem cell transplant. These receptor sequences come from a male patient aged 10 to 17 who had a stem cell transplant for acute myeloid leukemia, so the T cells may come from the graft donor.

This clonotype was recorded a few times. The chain couples TRBV5-1 to TRBJ2-1; 8 positions match TRBD2. Per the germline V gene, CDR1 is SGHRS and CDR2 is YFSETQ. J was trimmed by 5 bases and V by 4 bases; bases with no gene match: 11. The CDR3 sequence is 16 residues long. The CDR3 loop reads CASSPQPGGPNNEQFF. For the CDR3, the DNA is TGCGCCAGCAGCCCCCAACCGGGAGGGCCAAACAATGAGCAGTTCTTC.

This clonotype was detected only a few times. The gene calls are TRBV5-6 and TRBJ1-4; 9 bases are shared with TRBD1. CDR1 is SGHDT and CDR2 is YYEEEE in the germline V gene. The CDR3 spans 15 residues. V was pared by 3 bases and J by 2 bases, with 2 bases of the junction left unmatched. The CDR3 loop reads CASSYRGPTNEKLFF. The CDR3 region has the DNA TGTGCCAGCAGCTACAGGGGGCCTACTAATGAAAAACTGTTTTTT.

This sequence joins TRBV7-9 and TRBJ2-5; D remains unclear. Trimming removed 8 bases at V and 2 bases at J, with 18 bases between. The CDR3 is 15 residues long. CDR1 is SEHNR and CDR2 is FQNEAQ in the germline V gene (reference sequence). CDR3 residues: CASGYVGLLQETQYF. DNA for the CDR3: TGTGCCAGCGGTTATGTGGGTCTATTACAAGAGACCCAGTACTTC.

This clonotype was seen more than once but under ten times. The chain has TRBV28 and TRBJ2-3; D gene unclear. The CDR3 has 11 residues. Trimming took 7 bases from V and 9 from J, leaving 11 bases between them. Germline CDR1 reads MDHEN; CDR2 reads SYDVKM. The CDR3 DNA reads TGTGCCAGCATCCGGGCGACGACGCAGTATTTT. It specifies CASIRATTQYF.

In this sample, this clonotype turned up a few times. This chain joins TRBV20-1 and TRBJ2-7; either TRBD1 or TRBD2 may supply D (5 bases each). The CDR3 runs 16 residues. The V end lost 0 bases, the J end lost 2 bases, and 17 bases lay between the germline ends. CDR1 DFQATT and CDR2 SNEGSKA come from the germline V gene (reference sequence). The CDR3 DNA reads TGCAGTGCTAGAGATTGGATTCCCCTGGGACCCTACGAGCAGTACTTC. This translates into CSARDWIPLGPYEQYF.

The chain uses TRBV20-1 and TRBJ2-5; D is uncertain. Trimming took 6 bases from V and 5 from J, leaving 16 bases between them. The CDR3 consists of 13 residues. Per germline, CDR1 DFQATT and CDR2 SNEGSKA (reference sequence). The CDR3 DNA follows: TGCAGTGCCGCCGGCGGCAGAAAGGAGACCCAGTACTTC. Translation gives CSAAGGRKETQYF.

The gene calls are TRBV7-9 and TRBJ2-5; TRBD2 matches 9 bases. V lost 8 bases to trimming and J lost 5 bases; unmatched junction nucleotides: 12. CDR1 and CDR2 from the germline V gene are SEHNR and FQNEAQ (reference sequence). The CDR3 has 15 residues. CDR3 DNA sequence: TGTGCCAGCCGACATTTCGGCGGGAGGGCGGAGACCCAGTACTTC. Protein product: CASRHFGGRAETQYF.

This rearrangement joins TRBV20-1 to TRBJ2-7; D may match TRBD1 or TRBD2 (5 bases each). CDR3 length equals 14 residues. Germline V lookup: CDR1 DFQATT, CDR2 SNEGSKA (reference sequence). V shed 8 bases and J shed 2 bases, with 19 bases lying between them. CDR3: CSTSDRDPPYEQYF. CDR3 nucleotides: TGCAGTACATCCGATCGGGACCCACCCTACGAGCAGTACTTC.

This clonotype came up a few times. This rearrangement joins TRBV6-1 to TRBJ2-3; TRBD2 aligns across 7 bases. The V segment lost 3 bases and the J segment 9 bases; nucleotides outside the gene matches: 3. This CDR3 has 12 amino acids. Per the germline V gene, CDR1 is MNHNS and CDR2 is SASEGT. In nucleotides, the CDR3 is TGTGCCAGCAGTGAGTGGGAGGGGACGCAGTATTTT. This codes for CASSEWEGTQYF.

This chain uses TRBV28 with TRBJ1-1; weak D call: TRBD1 (5 bases). This CDR3 is 17 amino acids long. Per germline, CDR1 MDHEN and CDR2 SYDVKM. V gave up 5 bases and J gave up 3 bases, with 22 bases separating them. CDR3 region: CASSVWGLVWVDTEAFF. The CDR3 DNA is TGTGCCAGCAGTGTCTGGGGGTTGGTGTGGGTCGACACTGAAGCTTTCTTT.

The V call is TRBV9, the J call TRBJ1-3; D ambiguous. The ends were cut back, 2 bases at V and 2 bases at J, with 8 bases in the middle. The CDR3 runs 14 residues. CDR1 and CDR2 from the germline V gene are SGDLS and YYNGEE. CDR3 nucleotides: TGTGCCAGCAGCGTGTATGAACCTGGAAACACCATATATTTT. Its protein product is CASSVYEPGNTIYF.

This clonotype was seen ten or more times. This chain joins TRBV28 and TRBJ2-7; D is unclear. Germline V gene lookup returns CDR1 MDHEN and CDR2 SYDVKM. The germline V and J ends were trimmed by 5 bases and 3 bases, with 5 bases remaining between them. The CDR3 consists of 11 residues. The DNA of the CDR3 is TGTGCCAGCAGTACCTTCTACGAGCAGTACTTC. Protein: CASSTFYEQYF.

This clonotype was seen a few times. J is TRBJ2-1 and V is TRBV6-1; D tentatively reads TRBD1 or TRBD2 (5 bases each). CDR3 length equals 14 residues. Trimming removed 6 bases at V and 5 bases at J, with 14 bases between. From germline, CDR1 is MNHNS and CDR2 SASEGT. CDR3: CASSRLWGNNEQFF. Written as DNA, the CDR3 is TGTGCCAGCAGCCGACTCTGGGGGAACAATGAGCAGTTCTTC.

This chain connects TRBV9 to TRBJ2-5; D is possibly TRBD2 (5 bases). Germline assignment: CDR1 SGDLS and CDR2 YYNGEE. The CDR3 spans 13 residues. The V end lost 8 bases, the J end lost 2 bases, and 13 bases lay between the germline ends. The CDR3, as DNA: TGTGCCAGAAGCATACGGGATCAAGAGACCCAGTACTTC. Its protein is CARSIRDQETQYF.

The V and J genes are TRBV9 and TRBJ2-1; 7 bases agree with TRBD2. This CDR3 has 15 amino acids. Germline CDR1 is SGDLS and CDR2 is YYNGEE. The V segment lost 4 bases and the J segment 0 bases; nucleotides outside the gene matches: 4. In nucleotides, the CDR3 is TGTGCCAGCAGCCGAGTAGCGGGCTCCTACAATGAGCAGTTCTTC. This codes for CASSRVAGSYNEQFF.

This clonotype was seen ten or more times. The chain joins TRBV28 to TRBJ2-3, with D possibly matching TRBD2 (6 bases). The germline V gene encodes CDR1 MDHEN and CDR2 SYDVKM. The ends were cut back, 6 bases at V and 0 bases at J, with 10 bases in the middle. This CDR3 comprises 14 residues. DNA of the CDR3: TGTGCCAGCAGACCGGGGACTAGCACAGATACGCAGTATTTT. This encodes CASRPGTSTDTQYF.

This clonotype was recorded at least ten times. The V call is TRBV4-3, the J call TRBJ2-5, with 9 bases lining up with TRBD2. Trimming took 0 bases from V and 4 from J; bases not matched to a gene: 9. The CDR3 consists of 17 residues. Germline V CDR1 and CDR2: LGHNA, YSLEER. CDR3 in amino acids: CASSQEVAGGPGETQYF. In DNA form, the CDR3 reads TGCGCCAGCAGCCAAGAGGTCGCGGGAGGGCCAGGAGAGACCCAGTACTTC.

This chain uses TRBV12-3 or TRBV12-4 with TRBJ2-7, with a weak D call TRBD1 (5 bases). The CDR3 covers 12 residues. V gave up 3 bases and J gave up 5 bases, with 8 bases separating them. CDR3 region: CASSLSGHEQYF. The DNA of the CDR3 is TGTGCCAGCAGTTTGTCAGGGCACGAGCAGTACTTC.

The chain employs TRBV14 and TRBJ2-3, with D tentatively TRBD2 (6 bases). V lost 2 bases and J lost 5, with 14 bases in between. The CDR3 contains 15 residues. Germline-derived CDR1 and CDR2 are SGHDN and FVKESK. CDR3 region: CASSQLEGLIDTQYF. The CDR3 DNA reads TGTGCCAGCAGCCAACTGGAGGGCCTAATAGATACGCAGTATTTT.

Only a few counts were recorded for this clonotype. The V call is TRBV6-5, the J call TRBJ2-7; perhaps TRBD2 as D (6 bases). Germline lookup yields CDR1 MNHEY and CDR2 SVGAGI. V was cut by 6 bases and J by 4 bases, with 19 bases left in between. The CDR3 is 15 residues long. The CDR3 bases are TGTGCCAGCAGCTATGTCGGGGGTAGCGGTTACGAGCAGTACTTC. It encodes CASSYVGGSGYEQYF.

This clonotype showed up just a few times. This chain links TRBV5-1 with TRBJ2-1, with TRBD2 matching over 7 bases. This CDR3 is 18 amino acids long. Trimming at V came to 0 bases and at J to 2 bases, leaving 11 bases not matched to a gene. Germline CDR1 reads SGHRS; CDR2 reads YFSETQ. CDR3 nucleotides: TGCGCCAGCAGCTTGGCTCCTTCGGGGGGACCAACCTACAATGAGCAGTTCTTC. Encoded protein: CASSLAPSGGPTYNEQFF.

This clonotype was counted between two and nine times. The chain uses TRBV30 and TRBJ2-1; the D is unclear. Trimming pared 6 bases from V and 5 bases from J, leaving 23 bases between. The CDR3 covers 16 residues. The V gene's germline CDR1 is GTSNPN and CDR2 SVGIG (reference sequence). The CDR3 nucleotides are TGTGCCTGTTCTCGTGTTCCGTCCAAATTTCACAATGAGCAGTTCTTC. It is translated as CACSRVPSKFHNEQFF.

This sequence joins TRBV20-1 and TRBJ2-1; TRBD2 might be the D (6 bases). V was pared by 6 bases and J by 8 bases, with 26 bases between. The CDR3 runs 16 residues. CDR1 DFQATT and CDR2 SNEGSKA come from the germline V gene (reference sequence). Written as DNA, the CDR3 is TGCAGTGCCCCTAGTGCGGACCAATCGCGGGACGATGAGCAGTTCTTC. Its translation: CSAPSADQSRDDEQFF.

This clonotype was observed a few times. V usage is TRBV28 and J usage is TRBJ2-7, with 7 bases matching TRBD2. Trimming took 7 bases from V and 1 from J; bases not matched to a gene: 10. This CDR3 contains 15 residues. CDR1 is MDHEN, CDR2 SYDVKM, per germline. DNA of the CDR3: TGTGCCAGCAACGAAGCGGGGCGGGGATCCTACGAGCAGTACTTC. It specifies CASNEAGRGSYEQYF. Using reference TRBV28 and TRBJ2-7 for the parts outside the CDR3, the full variable domain is DVKVTQSSRYLVKRTGEKVFLECVQDMDHENMFWYRQDPGLGLRLIYFSYDVKMKEKGDIPEGYSVSREKKERFSLILESASTNQTSMYLCASNEAGRGSYEQYFGPGTRLTVT.

This clonotype was seen a few times. The chain has TRBV4-2 and TRBJ2-7; D call uncertain. The germline gives CDR1 LGHNA, CDR2 YNFKEQ. The CDR3 contains 14 residues. V was trimmed by 4 bases and J by 2 bases, leaving 12 bases between them. The CDR3 DNA reads TGTGCCAGCAGCCCTGCCAGATCGCCCTACGAGCAGTACTTC. This encodes CASSPARSPYEQYF.

This clonotype has at least ten counts. The V gene is TRBV12-3 or TRBV12-4, the J gene TRBJ2-1; the D gene is possibly TRBD1 (5 bases). This CDR3 has 20 amino acids. Between the trimmed V and J ends, which lost 4 bases and 1 base, there was a span of 26 bases. The CDR3 sequence: CASSSPKNAHGANSYNEQFF. DNA for the CDR3: TGTGCCAGCAGTTCCCCCAAAAATGCCCATGGGGCTAATTCCTACAATGAGCAGTTCTTC.

This clonotype showed up many times. The rearrangement uses TRBV24-1 and TRBJ2-5; D unresolved. Trimming took off 5 bases at V and 4 bases at J, with 4 bases between the two ends. Germline CDR1 reads KGHDR; CDR2 reads SFDVKD. The CDR3 sequence is 11 residues long. Here the CDR3 DNA reads TGTGCCACCAGTGGAGGAGAGACCCAGTACTTC. It is translated as CATSGGETQYF.

This clonotype was detected a few times. The chain links TRBV20-1 to TRBJ2-2; no definite D call. This CDR3 comprises 14 residues. Germline CDR1 DFQATT, CDR2 SNEGSKA (reference sequence). Trimming removed 3 bases from V and 5 bases from J, with 13 bases in between. CDR3 residues: CSASLPHGTGELFF. CDR3 coding DNA: TGCAGTGCTAGTCTCCCTCACGGGACCGGGGAGCTGTTTTTT.

This chain uses TRBV6-2 or TRBV6-3 with TRBJ2-1, with a weak D call TRBD2 (6 bases). From germline, CDR1 is MNHEY and CDR2 SVGEGT. The CDR3 covers 12 residues. V was trimmed by 5 bases and J by 15 bases, leaving 17 bases between them. In DNA, the CDR3 is TGTGCCAGCAGTCCCCCCCAGCGGGCGGGGTTCTTC. Residues: CASSPPQRAGFF.

This clonotype was picked up many times. This rearrangement joins TRBV20-1 to TRBJ2-3; D is unclear. This CDR3 has 12 residues. CDR1 DFQATT and CDR2 SNEGSKA come from the germline V gene (reference sequence). V lost 4 bases and J 5 bases, leaving 10 bases between the germline ends. The CDR3 DNA is TGCAGTGCTACCTTGGGCGTAGATACGCAGTATTTT. This encodes CSATLGVDTQYF.

There are a few counts of this clonotype. The V call is TRBV4-2, the J call TRBJ2-5; TRBD2 might be the D (7 bases). CDR1 and CDR2 from the germline V gene are LGHNA and YNFKEQ. This CDR3 has 15 residues. Trimming removed 9 bases from V and 5 bases from J, with 22 bases in between. DNA of the CDR3: TGTGCCAGTAACGAAGGAGGGGGGGATTTCGAGACCCAGTACTTC. This codes for CASNEGGGDFETQYF.

A few counts support this clonotype. The gene calls are TRBV15 and TRBJ2-7; D gene ambiguous. Trimming removed 0 bases from V and 9 bases from J, with 18 bases in between. Germline loops: CDR1 LNHNV, CDR2 YYDKDF (reference sequence). This CDR3 contains 15 residues. The CDR3 reads CATSRDGPGARGQYF. CDR3 coding DNA: TGTGCCACCAGCAGAGATGGTCCAGGAGCTCGCGGGCAGTACTTC.